A selection of T cell receptor beta chains follows, all from one sample in a study of cytomegalovirus exposure and HLA in healthy donors. Sequenced by immunoSEQ multiplex PCR; TCRdb stores in-frame clones only, minus some. The table lists 200,000 to 300,000 clones, approximately 84% of them singletons. Sequenced sample: PBMCs. These receptor sequences come from a woman aged 40 to 50 in good health and CMV-seropositive. CDR3s include the opening cysteine and the closing phenylalanine or tryptophan. D genes are given only for firm matches. Rows give clone size only sometimes, using once, few, many, or a class for an expanded clone.

len: 15; d_gene: TRBD2; v_gene: TRBV9; abundance: -; j_gene: TRBJ2-1; CDR3aa: CASSPRLAGPNEQFF; CDR3nt: TGTGCCAGCAGCCCTCGACTAGCGGGGCCAAATGAGCAGTTCTTC
len: 17; d_gene: TRBD1; v_gene: TRBV4-3; abundance: -; j_gene: TRBJ1-4; CDR3aa: CASSQDPAGQHLEKLFF; CDR3nt: TGCGCCAGCAGCCAAGATCCCGCGGGACAGCATCTGGAAAAACTGTTTTTT
len: 15; d_gene: TRBD2; v_gene: TRBV5-1; abundance: -; j_gene: TRBJ2-3; CDR3aa: CASSGGDTDTDTQYF; CDR3nt: TGCGCCAGCTCCGGGGGGGACACAGACACAGATACGCAGTATTTT
len: 15; d_gene: TRBD2; v_gene: TRBV28; abundance: -; j_gene: TRBJ2-2; CDR3aa: CASSRTSGRTGELFF; CDR3nt: TGTGCCAGCAGTCGGACTAGCGGGAGAACCGGGGAGCTGTTTTTT
len: 14; d_gene: -; v_gene: TRBV5-4; abundance: -; j_gene: TRBJ2-7; CDR3aa: CASSYQGWDYEQYF; CDR3nt: TGTGCCAGCAGCTATCAGGGGTGGGACTACGAGCAGTACTTC
len: 14; d_gene: -; v_gene: TRBV7-2; abundance: -; j_gene: TRBJ1-5; CDR3aa: CASGLGPSNQPQHF; CDR3nt: TGTGCCAGCGGTCTCGGTCCAAGCAATCAGCCCCAGCATTTT
len: 17; d_gene: TRBD1; v_gene: TRBV30; abundance: -; j_gene: TRBJ1-3; CDR3aa: CAWSVPGQPSSGNTIYF; CDR3nt: TGTGCCTGGAGTGTACCGGGACAGCCAAGCTCTGGAAACACCATATATTTT
len: 15; d_gene: -; v_gene: TRBV7-2; abundance: -; j_gene: TRBJ1-5; CDR3aa: CASSPEGVGNQPQHF; CDR3nt: TGTGCCAGCAGTCCAGAGGGCGTCGGCAATCAGCCCCAGCATTTT
len: 17; d_gene: TRBD1; v_gene: TRBV5-6; abundance: -; j_gene: TRBJ1-5; CDR3aa: CASSLSQGGWSNQPQHF; CDR3nt: TGTGCCAGCAGCTTGTCACAGGGGGGTTGGAGCAATCAGCCCCAGCATTTT
len: 16; d_gene: -; v_gene: TRBV7-2; abundance: once; j_gene: TRBJ1-2; CDR3aa: CASSLPLVTGEGGYTF; CDR3nt: TGTGCCAGCAGCTTACCTCTCGTGACGGGGGAGGGGGGCTACACCTTC
len: 14; d_gene: -; v_gene: TRBV7-2; abundance: -; j_gene: TRBJ2-3; CDR3aa: CASSLRVAPDTQYF; CDR3nt: TGTGCCAGCAGCTTGAGGGTAGCCCCAGATACGCAGTATTTT
len: 14; d_gene: TRBD2; v_gene: TRBV5-1; abundance: -; j_gene: TRBJ2-7; CDR3aa: CASSLTAGTYEQYF; CDR3nt: TGCGCCAGCAGCTTGACAGCGGGAACCTACGAGCAGTACTTC
len: 14; d_gene: TRBD1; v_gene: TRBV6-5; abundance: -; j_gene: TRBJ1-5; CDR3aa: CASSRTGSNQPQHF; CDR3nt: TGTGCCAGCAGCCGGACAGGGAGCAATCAGCCCCAGCATTTT
len: 15; d_gene: -; v_gene: TRBV7-2; abundance: once; j_gene: TRBJ2-7; CDR3aa: CASSPLGGPSVEQYF; CDR3nt: TGTGCCAGCAGCCCCCTGGGGGGACCAAGTGTCGAGCAGTACTTC
len: 15; d_gene: TRBD1; v_gene: TRBV5-1; abundance: once; j_gene: TRBJ2-7; CDR3aa: CASSLDTGGVYEQYF; CDR3nt: TGCGCCAGCAGCTTGGATACAGGGGGTGTCTACGAGCAGTACTTC
len: 12; d_gene: -; v_gene: TRBV5-6; abundance: -; j_gene: TRBJ1-1; CDR3aa: CASSVRRAGAFF; CDR3nt: TGTGCCAGCAGCGTAAGAAGGGCGGGAGCTTTCTTT
len: 15; d_gene: -; v_gene: TRBV6-1; abundance: -; j_gene: TRBJ1-1; CDR3aa: CASSAAPGRGTEAFF; CDR3nt: TGTGCCAGCAGCGCCGCACCTGGGCGGGGCACTGAAGCTTTCTTT